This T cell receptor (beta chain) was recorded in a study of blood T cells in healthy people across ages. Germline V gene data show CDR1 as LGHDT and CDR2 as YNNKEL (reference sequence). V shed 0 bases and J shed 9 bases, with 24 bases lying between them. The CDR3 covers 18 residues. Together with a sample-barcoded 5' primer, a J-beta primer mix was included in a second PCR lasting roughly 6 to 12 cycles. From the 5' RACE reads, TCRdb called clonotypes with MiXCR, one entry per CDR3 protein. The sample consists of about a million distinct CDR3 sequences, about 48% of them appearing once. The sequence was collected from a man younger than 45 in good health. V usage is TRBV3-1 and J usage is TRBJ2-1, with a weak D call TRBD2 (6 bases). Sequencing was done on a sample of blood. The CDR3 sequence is CASSQDLLAGPGSGEQFF. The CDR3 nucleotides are TGTGCCAGCAGCCAAGATCTTCTCGCGGGACCTGGGTCCGGTGAGCAGTTCTTC.